Presented here are 20 T cell receptor beta chains from one specimen sequenced in a study of regulatory T cells in long-lasting Graves disease (dated by TCRdb to the early 2020s). Taken with the paper, the label for time point translates to: newly diagnosed GD, antithyroid drugs for less than 3 months. For both TCR sequencing and RNA sequencing, RNA was extracted from PBMCs in TRIzol. Receptors were amplified or captured by multiplex PCR. Sequenced using an Illumina HiSeq 4000. CDR3 regions were amplified by Arm-PCR with iRepertoire HTBI primers to construct TCR beta libraries. Using fastp at Q25 and MiXCR, TCRdb reprocessed the public reads and kept productive beta chains. When rows share a CDR3 protein, they turn into one entry using the most common DNA and genes. The sample table shows roughly 420,000 distinct CDR3 sequences, and around 15% are seen once. Clones ranked in the top ten supply about 15% of the sample.

These data were likewise used in another study, on T cells in Graves' hyperthyroidism and ophthalmopathy.

Sequenced here: peripheral blood mononuclear cells (PBMCs), sampled at new diagnosis, from a patient treated with antithyroid drugs. All receptors come from a woman aged 45-59 years with Graves disease. Donor details come from another sample of the same person, matched by shared clones.

This clonotype was seen only a few times. This sequence joins TRBV18 and TRBJ2-1, with 10 bases lining up with TRBD2. This CDR3 is built from 18 residues. The V segment lost 4 bases and the J segment 0 bases; nucleotides outside the gene matches: 9. The germline CDR1 and CDR2 sequences are KGHSH and LQKENI. The CDR3 loop is CASSLSPPSGSSYNEQFF. The CDR3 DNA follows: TGTGCCAGCTCACTGAGTCCCCCTAGCGGGAGCTCCTACAATGAGCAGTTCTTC.

This clonotype was observed at least ten times. The V and J genes are TRBV28 and TRBJ2-1; D is uncertain. The germline CDR1 and CDR2 sequences are MDHEN and SYDVKM. There are 13 residues in the CDR3. Trimming removed 3 bases at V and 2 bases at J, with 5 bases between. The CDR3 nucleotides are TGTGCCAGCAGTTTCGGCCCCTACAATGAGCAGTTCTTC. It yields the protein CASSFGPYNEQFF.

In its sample, this clonotype was seen many times. This chain links TRBV7-2 with TRBJ2-7; 8 bases map to TRBD1. The CDR3 length is 18 residues. Trimming cost V 3 bases and J 0 bases; bases outside gene matches: 13. The germline gives CDR1 SGHTA, CDR2 FQGNSA. The CDR3 is CASSFSGLRTGRSYEQYF. CDR3 DNA sequence: TGTGCCAGCAGCTTTAGCGGATTACGGACAGGGCGCTCCTACGAGCAGTACTTC.

This clonotype was found many times. This chain connects TRBV28 to TRBJ1-3; D remains unclear. The CDR3 is 14 amino acids. CDR1 MDHEN and CDR2 SYDVKM come from the germline V gene. The V end was cut by 5 bases, the J end by 2 bases, with 10 bases between. The CDR3 region has the DNA TGTGCCAGCAGTACACCCGGGGCTGGAAACACCATATATTTT. Its translation is CASSTPGAGNTIYF. Based on the CDR3 plus reference TRBV28 and TRBJ1-3, the full variable domain is DVKVTQSSRYLVKRTGEKVFLECVQDMDHENMFWYRQDPGLGLRLIYFSYDVKMKEKGDIPEGYSVSREKKERFSLILESASTNQTSMYLCASSTPGAGNTIYFGEGSWLTVV.

There are a few counts of this clonotype. V is TRBV4-1 and J is TRBJ1-1; 8 nucleotides align to TRBD1. This CDR3 has 16 amino acids. Germline V gene lookup returns CDR1 MGHRA and CDR2 YSYEKL. With 4 bases clipped from V and 1 base from J, the junction kept 8 bases outside the gene matches. CDR3 residues: CASSPAQGAGNTEAFF. Written as DNA, the CDR3 is TGCGCCAGCAGCCCAGCCCAGGGGGCTGGGAACACTGAAGCTTTCTTT.

This clonotype has a count of ten or more. V is TRBV5-1 and J is TRBJ1-1; TRBD1 might be the D (6 bases). The CDR3 length is 13 residues. The germline CDR1 and CDR2 sequences are SGHRS and YFSETQ. V dropped 0 bases and J dropped 7 bases, with 10 bases sitting between them. The CDR3 DNA sequence: TGCGCCAGCAGCTTGGACAGGGAAGGTGAAGCTTTCTTT. Residues: CASSLDREGEAFF.

This clonotype was found many times. This chain uses TRBV4-2 with TRBJ2-7, with 8 bases matching TRBD2. The CDR3 extends over 15 amino acids. Losses at the gene ends were 1 base for V and 4 bases for J; bases not matched to a gene: 6. Germline-derived CDR1 and CDR2 are LGHNA and YNFKEQ. For the CDR3, the DNA is TGTGCCAGCAGCCAAGCCGTACGGGAGGGATACGAGCAGTACTTC. It encodes CASSQAVREGYEQYF.

A note on this clonotype: Possible read error: a much larger clone is one base away. This chain uses TRBV28 with TRBJ2-3, with D possibly matching TRBD1 (6 bases). There are 14 residues in the CDR3. Deletions cut 8 bases from V and 2 bases from J, with 14 bases between. The germline V gene encodes CDR1 MDHEN and CDR2 SYDVKM. As DNA, the CDR3 is TGTGCCAGCGGCTCCCGGGACACCACAGATACGCAGTATTTT. It yields the protein CASGSRDTTDTQYF.

This clonotype was counted ten times or more. J is TRBJ2-1 and V is TRBV30, with unresolved D. V shed 4 bases and J shed 0 bases, with 7 bases lying between them. The germline gives CDR1 GTSNPN, CDR2 SVGIG (reference sequence). The CDR3 totals 13 residues. CDR3 in amino acids: CAWTRSSYNEQFF. The CDR3 coding sequence is TGTGCCTGGACCAGGAGCTCCTACAATGAGCAGTTCTTC.

In its sample, this clonotype was seen many times. The chain couples TRBV10-3 to TRBJ2-3; tentatively, D is TRBD1 (5 bases). CDR3 size: 15 residues. Trimming removed 2 bases at V and 2 bases at J, with 11 bases between. Germline V gene lookup returns CDR1 ENHRY and CDR2 SYGVKD. The CDR3 loop reads CAISERSGFTDTQYF. The CDR3 DNA reads as TGTGCCATCAGTGAGCGGTCAGGGTTCACAGATACGCAGTATTTT.

For this clonotype: This could be a read error, since a much larger clone is one nucleotide away. The chain joins TRBV3-1 to TRBJ2-3; 11 bases match TRBD2. With V trimmed by 1 base and J by 1 base, 1 base remained unmatched. The CDR3 consists of 16 residues. From germline, CDR1 is LGHDT and CDR2 YNNKEL (reference sequence). CDR3 in DNA: TGTGCCAGCAGCCAAGCGACTAGCGGGGGCACAGATACGCAGTATTTT. It specifies CASSQATSGGTDTQYF.

About this clonotype: A far larger clone lies a single base away; this is likely a read error. The gene calls are TRBV28 and TRBJ2-1; 10 bases are a match to TRBD2. The J call may be incorrect, as the DNA end agrees better with TRBJ2-5. There are 14 residues in the CDR3. Looked up from germline, CDR1 is MDHEN and CDR2 is SYDVKM. The DNA for the CDR3 is TGTGCCAGCAGTGGGACTAGCGCTCAAGAGACCCAGTACTTC. As protein: CASSGTSAQETQYF.

This clonotype has only one observation. The CDR3 DNA sequence: TGTGCCGGTGGGCAGGGGGTTGATCAGCCCCAGCATTTT. Protein sequence: CAGGQGVDQPQHF. The chain employs TRBV19 and TRBJ1-5; TRBD1 agrees at 7 bases. Germline loops: CDR1 LNHDA, CDR2 SQIVND (reference sequence). V was clipped by 11 bases and J by 5 bases; unmatched bases: 9. This CDR3 region has 13 residues.

The sample holds many counts of this clonotype. V usage is TRBV28 and J usage is TRBJ2-7; 13 bases agree with TRBD2. J gave up 4 bases and V 5 bases, and 5 bases lay outside the gene matches. CDR3 length: 15 residues. CDR1 is MDHEN, CDR2 SYDVKM, per germline. CDR3 region: CASSTTSGRAYEQYF. The CDR3 DNA reads TGTGCCAGCAGTACCACTAGCGGGAGGGCTTACGAGCAGTACTTC.

This clonotype showed up many times. The CDR3 loop is CASSQDSGRANEQFF. For the CDR3, the DNA is TGTGCCAGCAGCCAAGATTCCGGGAGGGCGAATGAGCAGTTCTTC. The gene calls are TRBV3-1 and TRBJ2-1; 8 bases fit TRBD2. CDR1 and CDR2 from the germline V gene are LGHDT and YNNKEL (reference sequence). The CDR3 runs 15 residues. Germline trimming cut 0 bases from V and 7 bases from J; bases unmatched to any gene: 5.

This chain connects TRBV11-2 to TRBJ2-1; TRBD2 matches 11 bases. Germline values: CDR1 SGHAT, CDR2 FQNNGV. CDR3 length: 14 amino acids. The trim removed 1 base at V and 15 bases at J, leaving 8 bases unmatched. For the CDR3, the DNA is TGTGCCAGCAGCTTAGTTCTAGCGGGAGGCCTGCGGTTCTTC. Translating it yields CASSLVLAGGLRFF.

There are many counts of this clonotype. The rearrangement links TRBV6-5 to TRBJ2-1; D uncertain. This CDR3 region has 13 residues. With 0 bases removed from V and 6 bases from J, the gap between germline ends came to 6 bases. Germline CDR1 is MNHEY and CDR2 is SVGAGI. In DNA form, the CDR3 reads TGTGCCAGCAGTTACTCAAGTCTCAATGAGCAGTTCTTC. Encoded protein: CASSYSSLNEQFF.

Many counts were recorded for this clonotype. CDR3 region: CASSQVAGKEETQYF. The DNA for the CDR3 is TGCGCCAGCAGCCAAGTGGCGGGCAAGGAAGAGACCCAGTACTTC. The genes are TRBV4-1 and TRBJ2-5; TRBD2 might be the D (5 bases). V was trimmed by 1 base and J by 3 bases, leaving 12 bases between them. The germline V gene has CDR1 MGHRA and CDR2 YSYEKL. The CDR3 runs to 15 residues.

The chain links TRBV12-3 or TRBV12-4 to TRBJ2-1; D is ambiguous. There are 13 residues in the CDR3. Deletions cut 5 bases from V and 2 bases from J, with 7 bases between. This chain's CDR3 is CASSQPTYNEQFF. For the CDR3, the DNA is TGTGCCAGCAGTCAGCCTACCTACAATGAGCAGTTCTTC.

This clonotype has ten or more counts. This chain uses TRBV7-6 with TRBJ1-5; possible D gene TRBD1, 5 bases. With 1 base removed from V and 6 bases from J, the gap between germline ends came to 13 bases. Germline CDR1 reads SGHVS; CDR2 reads FNYEAQ. CDR3 length: 15 amino acids. The CDR3 loop is CASSLGDGPGQPQHF. DNA of the CDR3: TGTGCCAGCAGCTTAGGGGACGGACCCGGTCAGCCCCAGCATTTT.